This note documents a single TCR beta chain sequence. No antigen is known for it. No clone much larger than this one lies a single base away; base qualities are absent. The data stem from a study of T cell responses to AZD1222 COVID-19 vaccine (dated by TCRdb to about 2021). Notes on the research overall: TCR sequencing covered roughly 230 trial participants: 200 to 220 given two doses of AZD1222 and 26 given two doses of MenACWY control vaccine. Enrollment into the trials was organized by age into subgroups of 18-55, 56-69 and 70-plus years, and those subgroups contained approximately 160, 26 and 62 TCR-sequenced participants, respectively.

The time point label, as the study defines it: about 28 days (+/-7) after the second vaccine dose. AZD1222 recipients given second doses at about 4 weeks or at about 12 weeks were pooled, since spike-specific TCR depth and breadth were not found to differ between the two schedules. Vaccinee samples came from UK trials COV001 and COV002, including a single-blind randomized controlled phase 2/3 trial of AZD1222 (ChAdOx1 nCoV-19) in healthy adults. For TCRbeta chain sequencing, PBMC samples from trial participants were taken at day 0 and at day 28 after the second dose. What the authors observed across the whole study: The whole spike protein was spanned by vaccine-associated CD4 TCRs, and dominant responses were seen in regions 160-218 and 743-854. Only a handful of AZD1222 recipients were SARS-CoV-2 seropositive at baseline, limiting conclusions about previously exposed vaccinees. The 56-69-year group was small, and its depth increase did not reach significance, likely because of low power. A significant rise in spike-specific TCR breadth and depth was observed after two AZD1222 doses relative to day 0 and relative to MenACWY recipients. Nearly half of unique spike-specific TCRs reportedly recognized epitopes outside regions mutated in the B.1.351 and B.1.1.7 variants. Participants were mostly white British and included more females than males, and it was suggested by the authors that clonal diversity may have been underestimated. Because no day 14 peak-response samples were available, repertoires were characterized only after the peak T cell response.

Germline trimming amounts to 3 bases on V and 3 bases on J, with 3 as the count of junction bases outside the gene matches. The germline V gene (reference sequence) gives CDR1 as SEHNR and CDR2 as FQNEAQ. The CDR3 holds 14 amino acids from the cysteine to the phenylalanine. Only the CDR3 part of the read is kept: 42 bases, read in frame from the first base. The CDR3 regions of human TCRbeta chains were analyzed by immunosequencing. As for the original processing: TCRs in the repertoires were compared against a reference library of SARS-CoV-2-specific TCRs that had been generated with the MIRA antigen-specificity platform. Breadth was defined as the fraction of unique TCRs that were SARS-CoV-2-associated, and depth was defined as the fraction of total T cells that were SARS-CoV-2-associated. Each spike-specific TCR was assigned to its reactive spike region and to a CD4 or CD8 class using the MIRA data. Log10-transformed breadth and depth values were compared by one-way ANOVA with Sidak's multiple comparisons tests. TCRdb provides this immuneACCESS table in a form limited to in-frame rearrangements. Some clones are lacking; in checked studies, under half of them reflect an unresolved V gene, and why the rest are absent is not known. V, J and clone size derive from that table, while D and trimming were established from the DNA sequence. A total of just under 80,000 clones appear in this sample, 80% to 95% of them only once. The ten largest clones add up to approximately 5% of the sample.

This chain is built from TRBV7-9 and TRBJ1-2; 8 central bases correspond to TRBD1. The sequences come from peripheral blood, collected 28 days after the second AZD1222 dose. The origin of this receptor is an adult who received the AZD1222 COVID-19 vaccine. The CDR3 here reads CASSFGQGDYGYTF. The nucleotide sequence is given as TGTGCCAGCAGCTTTGGACAGGGCGACTATGGCTACACCTTC.